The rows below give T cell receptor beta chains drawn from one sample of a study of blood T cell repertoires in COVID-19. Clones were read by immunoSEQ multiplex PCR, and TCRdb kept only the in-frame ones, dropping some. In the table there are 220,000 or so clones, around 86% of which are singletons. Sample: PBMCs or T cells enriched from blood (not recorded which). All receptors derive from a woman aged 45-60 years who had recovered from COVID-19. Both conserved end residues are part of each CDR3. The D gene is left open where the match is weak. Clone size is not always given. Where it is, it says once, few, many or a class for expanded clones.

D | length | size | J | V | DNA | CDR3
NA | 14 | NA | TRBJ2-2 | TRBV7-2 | TGTGCCAGCAGCTTAACATCCCCAGCCGGGGAGCTGTTTTTT | CASSLTSPAGELFF
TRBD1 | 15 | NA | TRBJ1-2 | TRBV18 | TGTGCCAGCTCACCGGGACCGGACAGGGTTGATGGCTACACCTTC | CASSPGPDRVDGYTF
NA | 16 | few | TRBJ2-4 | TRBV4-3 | TGCGCCAGCAGCCAAGATCCGAGACTAGCAAGGGGGATTCAGTACTTC | CASSQDPRLARGIQYF
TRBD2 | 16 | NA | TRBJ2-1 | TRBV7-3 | TGTGCCAGCAGATTTACCGGGACTAGCCACTACAATGAGCAGTTCTTC | CASRFTGTSHYNEQFF
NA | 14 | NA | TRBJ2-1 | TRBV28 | TGTGCCAGCAGTAACCGGGGGTCCTACAATGAGCAGTTCTTC | CASSNRGSYNEQFF
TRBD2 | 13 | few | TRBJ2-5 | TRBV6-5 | TGTGCCAGCTTAGGGCCGGGGGGGAGTACCCAGTACTTC | CASLGPGGSTQYF
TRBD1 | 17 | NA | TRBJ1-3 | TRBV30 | TGTGCCTGGAATCAGGGGTTGACAGGGGGTTCTGGAAACACCATATATTTT | CAWNQGLTGGSGNTIYF
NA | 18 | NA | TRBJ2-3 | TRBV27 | TGTGCCAGCAGTTCTTTGCTGGGGCTCTTTCAACTCATAGATACGCAGTATTTT | CASSSLLGLFQLIDTQYF
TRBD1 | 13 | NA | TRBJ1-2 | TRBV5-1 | TGCGCCAGCGCCCGGGACAGCCTCGGTGGCTACACCTTC | CASARDSLGGYTF
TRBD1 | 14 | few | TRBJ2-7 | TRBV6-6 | TGTGCCAGCAGTGCACAGGGGGCGTTCTACGAGCAGTACTTC | CASSAQGAFYEQYF
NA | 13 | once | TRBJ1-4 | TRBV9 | TGTGCCAGCAGTGGGGGCCTTGCCGAAAAACTGTTTTTT | CASSGGLAEKLFF
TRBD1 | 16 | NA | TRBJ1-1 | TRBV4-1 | TGCGCCAGCAGCCAAGGGAGGGGGCTCAGGGCCACTGAAGCTTTCTTT | CASSQGRGLRATEAFF
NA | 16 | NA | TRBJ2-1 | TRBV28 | TGTGCCAGCAAGGAACTCAGGGGCCCTTTATACAATGAGCAGTTCTTC | CASKELRGPLYNEQFF
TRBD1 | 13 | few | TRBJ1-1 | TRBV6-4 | TGTGCCAGCAGTGTTGGACAGGGATCACAAGCTTTCTTT | CASSVGQGSQAFF
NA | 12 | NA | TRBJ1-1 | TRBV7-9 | TGTGCCAGCAGCTCCGGGGTAGGTGAAGCTTTCTTT | CASSSGVGEAFF
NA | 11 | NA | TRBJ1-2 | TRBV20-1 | TGCAGTGCTGACTTCTACGGTGGCTACACCTTC | CSADFYGGYTF
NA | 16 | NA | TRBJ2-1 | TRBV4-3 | TGCGCCAGCAGCCCAAACGACCAGTGGGCCGGGGGTGAGCAGTTCTTC | CASSPNDQWAGGEQFF
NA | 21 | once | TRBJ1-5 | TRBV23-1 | TGCGCCAGCAGTCAATTGGAGGGTCCGCGGGGAGAAGAATATAGCAATCAGCCCCAGCATTTT | CASSQLEGPRGEEYSNQPQHF
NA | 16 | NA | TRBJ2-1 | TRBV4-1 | TGCGCCAGCAGCCAAGATCACCTACCCGGAGACAATGAGCAGTTCTTC | CASSQDHLPGDNEQFF
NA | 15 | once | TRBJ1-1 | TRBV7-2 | TGTGCCAGCAGCGCCAGACAGTTCATGAACACTGAAGCTTTCTTT | CASSARQFMNTEAFF
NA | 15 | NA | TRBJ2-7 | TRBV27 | TGTGCCAGCAGTTTCGTATCCAGAGGGACTCCCAGGCAGTACTTC | CASSFVSRGTPRQYF
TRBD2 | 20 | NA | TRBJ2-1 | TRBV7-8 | TGTGCCAGCAGCCGCCCCGAGGGAGACGATTGGGGGGAGGGCCGGTATGAGCAGTTCTTC | CASSRPEGDDWGEGRYEQFF
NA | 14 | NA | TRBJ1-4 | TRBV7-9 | TGTGCCAGCAGCAGGACAGTGGCTAATGAAAAACTGTTTTTT | CASSRTVANEKLFF
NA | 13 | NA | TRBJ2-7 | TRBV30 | TGTGCCTGGAGTGTAGGGGGGGTTGGCGAGCAGTACTTC | CAWSVGGVGEQYF
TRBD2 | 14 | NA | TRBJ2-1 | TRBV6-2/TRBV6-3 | TGTGCCAGCAGTTACTCTGGGGAGGGCCGGGAGCAGTTCTTC | CASSYSGEGREQFF
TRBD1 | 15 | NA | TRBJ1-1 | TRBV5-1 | TGCGCCAGCAGCCGGGACAGACCTGGGTACACTGAAGCTTTCTTT | CASSRDRPGYTEAFF
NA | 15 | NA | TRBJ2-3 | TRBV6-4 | TGTGCCAGCAGCCCCAACGGGATCAGCACAGATACGCAGTATTTT | CASSPNGISTDTQYF
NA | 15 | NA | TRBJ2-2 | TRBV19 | TGTGCCAGCCGGACGGACAGATTGAACACCGGGGAGCTGTTTTTT | CASRTDRLNTGELFF
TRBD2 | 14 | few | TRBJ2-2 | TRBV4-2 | TGTGCCAGCAGCCTAGGGGAGGGTGGCGGGGAGCTGTTTTTT | CASSLGEGGGELFF
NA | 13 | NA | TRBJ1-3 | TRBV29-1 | TGCAGCGTTGAAGATACAGGTTGGAACACCATATATTTT | CSVEDTGWNTIYF
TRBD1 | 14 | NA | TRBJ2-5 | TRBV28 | TGTGCCAGCAGTTCGGGACAGGGGCGAGAGACCCAGTACTTC | CASSSGQGRETQYF
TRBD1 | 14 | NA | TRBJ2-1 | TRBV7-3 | TGTGCCAGCAGCTTTGGGACAGACCGGGGTGAGCAGTTCTTC | CASSFGTDRGEQFF
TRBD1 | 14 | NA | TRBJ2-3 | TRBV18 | TGTGCCAGCTCATATGACAGGGGGGACGATACGCAGTATTTT | CASSYDRGDDTQYF
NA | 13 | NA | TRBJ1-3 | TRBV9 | TGTGCCAGCAGCCGGGGTGACGGAAACACCATATATTTT | CASSRGDGNTIYF